A single sample gave rise to the 27 T cell receptor beta chains below, sequenced in a study of human T cells and chemical hapten exposure. Each CDR3 protein gets one entry after TCRdb re-called the RACE reads with MiXCR. The sample gives some 300,000 distinct CDR3 sequences, about 5% of which show up once; about 7.7% is in the top ten. Described time point: pre-sensitization, week 0. Treatment defined: therapeutic diphenylcyclopropenone sensitization with weekly scalp DPC. This specimen consisted of whole blood, obtained in connection with sensitization to the hapten diphenylcyclopropenone (DPC). The receptors stem from a woman under 30 with alopecia areata. Some clones in this sample may be carry-over from other donors' samples.

This chain joins TRBV5-1 and TRBJ2-2; D is possibly TRBD2 (5 bases). V was pared by 2 bases and J by 1 base, with 6 bases between. In germline, CDR1 is SGHRS, CDR2 YFSETQ. There are 14 residues in the CDR3. The CDR3 bases are TGCGCCAGCAGCTTCGGGATGAACACCGGGGAGCTGTTTTTT. Amino acids: CASSFGMNTGELFF.

This clonotype was observed a handful of times. This chain uses TRBV12-3 or TRBV12-4 with TRBJ2-7, with TRBD1 identical over 10 bases. V lost 5 bases and J lost 3; bases outside the gene matches: 10. The CDR3 extends over 16 amino acids. CDR3 loop: CASSGPQTGGIYEQYF. CDR3 nucleotide sequence: TGTGCCAGCAGTGGCCCCCAGACAGGGGGCATCTACGAGCAGTACTTC.

This clonotype was recorded a few times. The rearrangement links TRBV6-2 or TRBV6-3 to TRBJ1-4; TRBD1 aligns across 9 bases. The V gene end was trimmed by 5 bases and the J gene end by 3 bases; junction bases not matched to a gene: 10. The CDR3 runs to 17 residues. The V gene's germline CDR1 is MNHEY and CDR2 SVGEGT. CDR3 bases: TGTGCCAGCAGTCGAAGACAGGGGGGCGCGGCTAATGAAAAACTGTTTTTT. As protein: CASSRRQGGAANEKLFF.

This sequence joins TRBV6-6 and TRBJ1-3; 8 bases match TRBD1. V lost 6 bases to trimming and J lost 2 bases; unmatched junction nucleotides: 6. CDR3 size: 15 residues. Germline V gives CDR1 MNHNY, CDR2 SVGAGI (reference sequence). The CDR3 DNA follows: TGTGCCAGCAGCCTGGGACAGGATACTGGAAACACCATATATTTT. It yields the protein CASSLGQDTGNTIYF.

This clonotype was observed a handful of times. This sequence joins TRBV5-6 and TRBJ2-7; D is perhaps TRBD2 (5 bases). CDR3 length equals 16 residues. Per the germline V gene, CDR1 is SGHDT and CDR2 is YYEEEE. V was pared by 3 bases and J by 4 bases, with 20 bases between. CDR3 amino acids: CASSYPSQDGLYEQYF. CDR3 coding DNA: TGTGCCAGCAGCTACCCATCTCAGGACGGACTTTACGAGCAGTACTTC.

V is TRBV4-2 and J is TRBJ2-3; 9 nucleotides line up with TRBD2. J lost 2 bases, V lost 5 bases, and 14 bases had no gene match. This CDR3 has 18 amino acids. The germline CDR1 and CDR2 sequences are LGHNA and YNFKEQ. For the CDR3, the DNA is TGTGCCAGCAGCAAAGTGGGCAGCGGGGGGACAATCACAGATACGCAGTATTTT. Its protein is CASSKVGSGGTITDTQYF.

The rearrangement links TRBV5-1 to TRBJ1-1, with TRBD1 as a possible D gene (6 bases). V shed 4 bases and J shed 0 bases, with 10 bases lying between them. Per the germline V gene, CDR1 is SGHRS and CDR2 is YFSETQ. The CDR3 contains 14 residues. The CDR3 DNA is TGCGCCAGCAGCACAGGGACCATGAACACTGAAGCTTTCTTT. Encoded protein: CASSTGTMNTEAFF. Full variable domain (outside the CDR3, taken from reference TRBV5-1 and TRBJ1-1): KAGVTQTPRYLIKTRGQQVTLSCSPISGHRSVSWYQQTPGQGLQFLFEYFSETQRNKGNFPGRFSGRQFSNSRSEMNVSTLELGDSALYLCASSTGTMNTEAFFGQGTRLTVV.

This clonotype was counted only a few times. The chain carries TRBV20-1 and TRBJ2-7; 7 nucleotides line up with TRBD2. Germline V gene data show CDR1 as DFQATT and CDR2 as SNEGSKA (reference sequence). The CDR3 is 16 amino acids. With V trimmed by 2 bases and J by 0 bases, 10 bases remained unmatched. Here the CDR3 reads CSARTPSGPSSYEQYF. The CDR3 region has the DNA TGCAGTGCTAGAACGCCTAGCGGCCCTAGCTCCTACGAGCAGTACTTC.

In the case of this clonotype: Just one base apart from a much larger clone, this may be a read error. The V gene is TRBV5-6, the J gene TRBJ1-5; TRBD1 is a possible D gene (6 bases). This CDR3 spans 15 amino acids. The germline CDR1 and CDR2 sequences are SGHDT and YYEEEE. The CDR3 nucleotides read TGTGCCAGCAGCCCAGGACAGAGACGCAATCGGCCCCAGCATTTT. As protein: CASSPGQRRNRPQHF.

This chain uses TRBV9 with TRBJ1-6; weak D call: TRBD1 (6 bases). The CDR3 has 14 residues. V lost 2 bases and J 8 bases, leaving 11 bases between the germline ends. Germline assignment: CDR1 SGDLS and CDR2 YYNGEE. The CDR3 loop reads CASSVRTDYSPLHF. The CDR3 bases are TGTGCCAGCAGCGTGCGGACAGATTATTCACCCCTCCACTTT.

The chain employs TRBV5-4 and TRBJ1-2; 8 bases are a match to TRBD1. The CDR3 runs to 14 residues. V trimming: 4 bases; J trimming: 8 bases; junction bases outside the gene matches: 10. CDR1 SGHNT and CDR2 YYREEE come from the germline V gene (reference sequence). The CDR3: CASSPDRGIVGYTF. The CDR3 nucleotides are TGTGCCAGCAGCCCCGACAGGGGAATAGTCGGCTACACCTTC.

This clonotype was seen many times. The chain couples TRBV28 to TRBJ2-1; possibly TRBD1 or TRBD2 for D (6 bases each). Germline V CDR1 and CDR2: MDHEN, SYDVKM. CDR3 length: 16 amino acids. Deletions cut 2 bases from V and 6 bases from J, with 17 bases between. Here the CDR3 reads CASSLGRGPRPNEQFF. The CDR3 DNA reads TGTGCCAGCAGTTTAGGTCGGGGGCCACGTCCCAATGAGCAGTTCTTC.

This clonotype has a handful of counts. The V call is TRBV2, the J call TRBJ2-3; no firm D call. This CDR3 is 13 amino acids long. Trimming pared 4 bases from V and 2 bases from J, leaving 7 bases between. Germline V gene lookup returns CDR1 SNHLY and CDR2 FYNNEI. In DNA form, the CDR3 reads TGTGCCAGCAGTGGAGCCCTCACAGATACGCAGTATTTT. Its protein is CASSGALTDTQYF.

This clonotype has at least ten counts. The chain is built from TRBV5-4 and TRBJ1-4, with 11 bases aligning to TRBD1. The germline V gene encodes CDR1 SGHNT and CDR2 YYREEE (reference sequence). The CDR3 extends over 15 amino acids. V lost 3 bases, J lost 6 bases, and 4 bases stayed unmatched. CDR3 nucleotide sequence: TGTGCCAGCAGCTCGGACAGGGGGCCGGATGAAAAACTGTTTTTT. The encoded protein is CASSSDRGPDEKLFF.

This clonotype has ten or more counts. J is TRBJ2-3 and V is TRBV4-3, with no clear D. Germline V CDR1 and CDR2: LGHNA, YSLEER. CDR3 length: 15 residues. Trimming removed 0 bases at V and 3 bases at J, with 10 bases between. The CDR3 loop is CASSQEAGVTDTQYF. DNA for the CDR3: TGCGCCAGCAGCCAAGAGGCAGGTGTTACAGATACGCAGTATTTT.

This clonotype has a handful of counts. The chain employs TRBV7-3 and TRBJ1-1; D is uncertain. The ends were cut back, 5 bases at V and 4 bases at J, with 17 bases in the middle. This CDR3 region has 15 residues. CDR1 SGHTA and CDR2 FQGTGA come from the germline V gene. Here the CDR3 DNA reads TGTGCCAGCAGCCCTAATGCGGGTTTCGGCACTGAAGCTTTCTTT. It encodes CASSPNAGFGTEAFF.

This clonotype occurred many times. The rearrangement uses TRBV7-9 and TRBJ1-1, with D perhaps matching TRBD1 (6 bases). From germline, CDR1 is SEHNR and CDR2 FQNEAQ (reference sequence). CDR3 length: 14 amino acids. V was clipped by 5 bases and J by 5 bases, with 15 bases between them. The CDR3 loop is CASSPLQGRTEAFF. CDR3 sequence (DNA): TGTGCCAGCAGCCCACTACAGGGTCGGACTGAAGCTTTCTTT.

This rearrangement joins TRBV7-6 to TRBJ1-3, with a tentative D call TRBD1 (5 bases). The CDR3 is 16 amino acids. The germline gives CDR1 SGHVS, CDR2 FNYEAQ. Trimming pared 0 bases from V and 0 bases from J, leaving 9 bases between. The DNA of the CDR3 is TGTGCCAGCAGCTTAGCGCCAGGGAACTCTGGAAACACCATATATTTT. Amino acids: CASSLAPGNSGNTIYF.

This clonotype has at least ten counts. The chain has TRBV7-9 and TRBJ2-3; the D is unclear. The CDR3 length is 14 residues. V was trimmed by 3 bases and J by 0 bases, leaving 7 bases between them. CDR1 is SEHNR, CDR2 FQNEAQ, per germline (reference sequence). The CDR3 DNA sequence: TGTGCCAGCAGCTTGACCTATAGCACAGATACGCAGTATTTT. It specifies CASSLTYSTDTQYF.

This clonotype was counted at least ten times. In DNA, the CDR3 is TGCGCCAGCAGCCAAGGAGGTATCACAGATACGCAGCATTTT. Amino acids: CASSQGGITDTQHF. The rearrangement uses TRBV4-3 and TRBJ2-3, with D unclear. The assigned J gene may be wrong: the sequence end matches TRBJ1-5 better. Germline CDR1 reads LGHNA; CDR2 reads YSLEER. CDR3 size: 14 residues.

The chain is built from TRBV4-3 and TRBJ1-1; possible D gene TRBD1, 6 bases. The germline V gene has CDR1 LGHNA and CDR2 YSLEER. This CDR3 is built from 13 residues. Between the trimmed V and J ends, which lost 2 bases and 6 bases, there was a span of 10 bases. The CDR3 is CASSQLQGAEAFF. The DNA of the CDR3 is TGCGCCAGCAGCCAACTACAGGGTGCTGAAGCTTTCTTT.

V is TRBV5-5 and J is TRBJ2-1; D is possibly TRBD2 (5 bases). Trimming removed 6 bases from V and 3 bases from J, with 16 bases in between. The CDR3 runs to 15 residues. Germline-derived CDR1 and CDR2 are SGHKS and YYEKEE (reference sequence). CDR3 nucleotide sequence: TGTGCCAGCATCCCTTTTCCGGGGAACTACAATGAGCAGTTCTTC. It specifies CASIPFPGNYNEQFF.

The chain combines TRBV3-1 with TRBJ2-1; 8 bases agree with TRBD2. Unmatched junction bases numbered 10, after V lost 0 bases and J lost 3 bases. Germline lookup yields CDR1 LGHDT and CDR2 YNNKEL (reference sequence). This CDR3 has 18 residues. The CDR3 loop reads CASSQDRIAGTNYNEQFF. CDR3 DNA sequence: TGTGCCAGCAGCCAAGACCGAATAGCGGGGACTAACTACAATGAGCAGTTCTTC.

Written as DNA, the CDR3 is TGTGCCACCAGTGATCCCGGGGGCGAGGGTAGTGAGCAGTTCTTC. This codes for CATSDPGGEGSEQFF. This sequence joins TRBV24-1 and TRBJ2-1; D tentatively fits TRBD1 or TRBD2 (6 bases each). The V and J ends lost 3 bases and 9 bases respectively, with 17 bases between them. In germline, CDR1 is KGHDR, CDR2 SFDVKD. The CDR3 has 15 amino acids.

This clonotype was seen more than once but under ten times. The J gene is TRBJ2-5, the V gene TRBV18; TRBD1 matches at 7 bases. This CDR3 has 13 residues. Looked up from germline, CDR1 is KGHSH and CDR2 is LQKENI. Trimming removed 4 bases from V and 3 bases from J; junction bases left unmatched: 2. The CDR3 loop is CASSRGQEETQYF. As DNA, the CDR3 is TGTGCCAGCTCACGTGGACAGGAAGAGACCCAGTACTTC.

This clonotype was counted ten times or more. This sequence joins TRBV27 and TRBJ1-3; D uncertain. The CDR3 consists of 13 residues. Between the trimmed V and J ends, which lost 1 base and 4 bases, there was a span of 5 bases. Germline CDR1 MNHEY, CDR2 SMNVEV (reference sequence). CDR3 nucleotides: TGTGCCAGCAGTTTATTCTTGGGAAACACCATATATTTT. As protein: CASSLFLGNTIYF.

The chain is built from TRBV10-3 and TRBJ1-1, with 7 bases matching TRBD1. V trimming: 8 bases; J trimming: 3 bases; junction bases outside the gene matches: 3. The germline V gene has CDR1 ENHRY and CDR2 SYGVKD. This CDR3 contains 12 residues. The DNA of the CDR3 is TGTGCCATCGCAGGGGGTTACACTGAAGCTTTCTTT. Translating it yields CAIAGGYTEAFF.